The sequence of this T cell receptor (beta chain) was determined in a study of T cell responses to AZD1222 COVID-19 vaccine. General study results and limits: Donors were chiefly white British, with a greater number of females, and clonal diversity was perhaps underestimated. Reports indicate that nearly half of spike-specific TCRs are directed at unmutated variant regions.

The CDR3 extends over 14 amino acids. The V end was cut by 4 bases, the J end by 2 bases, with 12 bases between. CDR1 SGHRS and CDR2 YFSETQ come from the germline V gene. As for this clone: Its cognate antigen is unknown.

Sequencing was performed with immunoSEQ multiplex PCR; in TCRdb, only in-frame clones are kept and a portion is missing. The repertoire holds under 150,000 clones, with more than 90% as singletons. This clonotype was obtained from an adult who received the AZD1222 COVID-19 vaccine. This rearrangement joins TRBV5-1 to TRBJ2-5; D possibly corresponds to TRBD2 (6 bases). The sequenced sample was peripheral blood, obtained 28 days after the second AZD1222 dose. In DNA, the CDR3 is TGCGCCAGCAGCGTAGGGACTTTTCAAGAGACCCAGTACTTC. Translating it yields CASSVGTFQETQYF.